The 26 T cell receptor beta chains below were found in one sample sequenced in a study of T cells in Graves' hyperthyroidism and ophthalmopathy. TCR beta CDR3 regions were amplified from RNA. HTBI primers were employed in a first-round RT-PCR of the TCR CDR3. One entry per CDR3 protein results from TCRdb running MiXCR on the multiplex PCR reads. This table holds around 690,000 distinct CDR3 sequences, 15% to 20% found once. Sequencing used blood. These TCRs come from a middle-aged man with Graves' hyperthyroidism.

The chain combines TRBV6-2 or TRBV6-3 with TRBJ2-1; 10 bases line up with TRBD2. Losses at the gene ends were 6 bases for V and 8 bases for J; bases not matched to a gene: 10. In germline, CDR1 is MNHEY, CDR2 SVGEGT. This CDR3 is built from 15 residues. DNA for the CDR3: TGTGCCAGCAGGGGGCCTAGCGGGAGATTGTATGAGCAGTTCTTC. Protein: CASRGPSGRLYEQFF.

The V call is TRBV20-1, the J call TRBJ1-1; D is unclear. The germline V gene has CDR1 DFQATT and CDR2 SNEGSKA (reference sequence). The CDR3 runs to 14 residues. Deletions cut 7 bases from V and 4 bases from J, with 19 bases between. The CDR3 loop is CSGTRTVWGTEAFF. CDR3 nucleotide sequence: TGCAGTGGAACCAGAACCGTCTGGGGCACTGAAGCTTTCTTT.

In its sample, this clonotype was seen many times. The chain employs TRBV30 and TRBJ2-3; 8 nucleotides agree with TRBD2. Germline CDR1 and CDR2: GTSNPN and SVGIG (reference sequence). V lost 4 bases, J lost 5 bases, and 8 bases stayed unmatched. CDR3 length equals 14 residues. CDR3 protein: CAWTPAGAGDTQYF. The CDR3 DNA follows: TGTGCCTGGACTCCAGCGGGAGCTGGAGATACGCAGTATTTT.

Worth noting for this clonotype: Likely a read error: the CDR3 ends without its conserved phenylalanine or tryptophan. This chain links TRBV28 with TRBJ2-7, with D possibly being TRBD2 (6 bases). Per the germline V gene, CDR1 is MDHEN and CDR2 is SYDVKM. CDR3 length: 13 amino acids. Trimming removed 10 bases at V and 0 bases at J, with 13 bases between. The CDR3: CATLAETSYEQYL. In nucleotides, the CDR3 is TGTGCCACCTTAGCGGAGACCTCCTACGAGCAGTACCTC.

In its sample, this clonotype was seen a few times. In nucleotides, the CDR3 is TGCAGCGCTGCCGACTACGAGCAGTACTTC. Translation: CSAADYEQYF. This rearrangement joins TRBV29-1 to TRBJ2-7; D is ambiguous. V was shortened by 7 bases and J by 3 bases, with 7 bases between the two germline ends. This CDR3 has 10 residues. Germline assignment: CDR1 SQVTM and CDR2 ANQGSEA.

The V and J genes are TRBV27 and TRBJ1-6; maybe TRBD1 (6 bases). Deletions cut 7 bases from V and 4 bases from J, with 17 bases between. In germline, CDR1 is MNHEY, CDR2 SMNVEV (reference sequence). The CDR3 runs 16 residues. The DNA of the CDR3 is TGTGCCAGCACCGAAAAACAGGGATCTTATAATTCACCCCTCCACTTT. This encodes CASTEKQGSYNSPLHF.

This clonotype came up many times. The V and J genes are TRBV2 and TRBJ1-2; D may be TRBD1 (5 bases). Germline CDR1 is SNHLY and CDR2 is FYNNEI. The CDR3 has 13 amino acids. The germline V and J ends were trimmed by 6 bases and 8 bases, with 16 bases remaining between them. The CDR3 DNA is TGTGCCAGCAGGGACTATCAGGCAGGGGGCTACACCTTC. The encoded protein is CASRDYQAGGYTF.

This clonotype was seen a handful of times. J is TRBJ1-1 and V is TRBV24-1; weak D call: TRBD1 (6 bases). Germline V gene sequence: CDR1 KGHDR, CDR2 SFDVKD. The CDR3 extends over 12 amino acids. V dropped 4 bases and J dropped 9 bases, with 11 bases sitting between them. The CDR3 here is CATSEPGQKAFF. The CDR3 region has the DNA TGTGCCACCAGTGAACCCGGACAGAAAGCTTTCTTT.

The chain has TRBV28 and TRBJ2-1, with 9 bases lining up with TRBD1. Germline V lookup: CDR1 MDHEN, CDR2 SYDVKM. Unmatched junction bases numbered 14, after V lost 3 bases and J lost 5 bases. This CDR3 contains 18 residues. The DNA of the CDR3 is TGTGCCAGCAGTTTGGAACAGGGGGCGGGAGAGCCGCACAATGAGCAGTTCTTC. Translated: CASSLEQGAGEPHNEQFF.

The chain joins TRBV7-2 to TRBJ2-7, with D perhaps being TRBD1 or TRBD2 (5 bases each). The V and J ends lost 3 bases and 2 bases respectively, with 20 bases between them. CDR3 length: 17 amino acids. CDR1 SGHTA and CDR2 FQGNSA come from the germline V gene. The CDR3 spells CASSFAQSGTVTYEQYF. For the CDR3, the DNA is TGTGCCAGCAGCTTTGCTCAATCCGGGACGGTGACCTACGAGCAGTACTTC.

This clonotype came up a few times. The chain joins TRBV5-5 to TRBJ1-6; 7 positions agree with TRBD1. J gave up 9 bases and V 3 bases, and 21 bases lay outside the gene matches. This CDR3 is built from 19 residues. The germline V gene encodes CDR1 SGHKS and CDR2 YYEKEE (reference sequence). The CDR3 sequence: CASSWIEEGAMFGRSPLHF. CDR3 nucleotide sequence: TGTGCCAGCAGCTGGATTGAGGAGGGGGCAATGTTTGGACGTTCACCCCTCCACTTT.

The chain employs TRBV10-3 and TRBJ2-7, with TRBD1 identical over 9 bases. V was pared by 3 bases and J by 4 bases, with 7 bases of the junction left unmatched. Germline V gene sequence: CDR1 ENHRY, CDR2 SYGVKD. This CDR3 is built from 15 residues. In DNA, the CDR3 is TGTGCCATCAGTGATGCCGGGACAGGGCTTTACGAGCAGTACTTC. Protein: CAISDAGTGLYEQYF.

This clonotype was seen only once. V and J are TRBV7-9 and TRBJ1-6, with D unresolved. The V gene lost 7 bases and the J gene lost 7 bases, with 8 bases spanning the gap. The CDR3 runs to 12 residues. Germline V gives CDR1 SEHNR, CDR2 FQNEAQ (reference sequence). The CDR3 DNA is TGTGCCAGCAATCCGGAAAATTCACCCCTCCACTTT. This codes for CASNPENSPLHF.

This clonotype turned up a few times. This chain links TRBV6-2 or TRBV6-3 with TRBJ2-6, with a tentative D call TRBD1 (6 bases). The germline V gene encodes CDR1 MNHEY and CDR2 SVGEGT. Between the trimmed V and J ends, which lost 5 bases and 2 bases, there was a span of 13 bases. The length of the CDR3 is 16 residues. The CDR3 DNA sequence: TGTGCCAGCAGTGACGTACAGGGCGCTGGGGCCAACGTCCTGACTTTC. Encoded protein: CASSDVQGAGANVLTF.

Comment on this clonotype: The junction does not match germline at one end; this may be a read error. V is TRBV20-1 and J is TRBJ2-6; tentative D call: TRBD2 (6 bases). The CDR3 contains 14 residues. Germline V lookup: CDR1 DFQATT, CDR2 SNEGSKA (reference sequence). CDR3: CSAREGLGPNVLTF. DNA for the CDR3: TGCAGTGCTAGGGAGGGGCTGGGACCAAACGTCCTCACTTTC.

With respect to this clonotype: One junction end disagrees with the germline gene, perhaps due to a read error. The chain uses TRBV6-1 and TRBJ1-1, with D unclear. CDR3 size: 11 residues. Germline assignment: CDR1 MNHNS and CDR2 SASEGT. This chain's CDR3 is CASRWNTEASF. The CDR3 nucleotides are TGTGCCAGCAGGTGGAACACTGAAGCTTCCTTT.

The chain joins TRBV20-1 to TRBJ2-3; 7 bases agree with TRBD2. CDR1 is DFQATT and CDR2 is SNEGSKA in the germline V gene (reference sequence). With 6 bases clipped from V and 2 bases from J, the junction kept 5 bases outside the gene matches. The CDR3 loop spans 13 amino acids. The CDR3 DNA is TGCAGTGCCTCCGCGGGGGTCACAGATACGCAGTATTTT. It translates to CSASAGVTDTQYF.

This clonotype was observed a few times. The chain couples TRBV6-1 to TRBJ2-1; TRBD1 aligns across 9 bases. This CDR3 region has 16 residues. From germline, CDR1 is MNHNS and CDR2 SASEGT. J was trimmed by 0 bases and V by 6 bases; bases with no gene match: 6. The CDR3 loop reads CASSVQGASSYNEQFF. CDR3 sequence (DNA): TGTGCCAGCAGCGTACAGGGGGCGAGCTCCTACAATGAGCAGTTCTTC.

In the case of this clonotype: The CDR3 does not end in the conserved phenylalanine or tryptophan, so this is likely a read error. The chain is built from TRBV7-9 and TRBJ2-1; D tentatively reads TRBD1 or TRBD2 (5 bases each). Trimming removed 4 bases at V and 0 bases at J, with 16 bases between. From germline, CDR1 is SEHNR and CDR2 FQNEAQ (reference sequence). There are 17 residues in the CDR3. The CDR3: CASSSRLRGSSYNEQFY. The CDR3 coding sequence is TGTGCCAGCAGCTCAAGACTGAGGGGAAGCTCCTACAATGAGCAGTTCTAC.

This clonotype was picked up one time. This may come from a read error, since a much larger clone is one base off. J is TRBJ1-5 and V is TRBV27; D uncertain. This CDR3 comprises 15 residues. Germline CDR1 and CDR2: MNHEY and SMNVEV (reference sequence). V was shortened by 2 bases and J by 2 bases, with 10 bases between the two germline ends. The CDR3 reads CASSLSPTGNQPQHF. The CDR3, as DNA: TGTGCCAGCAGTTTAAGTCCAACGGGCAATCAGCCCCAGCATTTT.

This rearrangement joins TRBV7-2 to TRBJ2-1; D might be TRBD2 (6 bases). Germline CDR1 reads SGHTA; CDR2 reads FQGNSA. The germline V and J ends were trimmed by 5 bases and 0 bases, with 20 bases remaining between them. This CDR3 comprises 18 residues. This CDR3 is CASSPWGGAFSSYNEQFF. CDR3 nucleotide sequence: TGTGCCAGCAGCCCGTGGGGCGGGGCCTTCAGCTCCTACAATGAGCAGTTCTTC.

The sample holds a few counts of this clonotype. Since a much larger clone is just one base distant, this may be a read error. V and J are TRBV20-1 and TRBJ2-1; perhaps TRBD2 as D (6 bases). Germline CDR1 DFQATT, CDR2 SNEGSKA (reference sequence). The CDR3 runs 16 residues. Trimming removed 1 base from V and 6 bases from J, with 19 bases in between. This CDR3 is CSARGDPTGGSNEQFF. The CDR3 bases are TGCAGTGCTAGAGGGGACCCGACCGGGGGAAGCAATGAGCAGTTCTTC.

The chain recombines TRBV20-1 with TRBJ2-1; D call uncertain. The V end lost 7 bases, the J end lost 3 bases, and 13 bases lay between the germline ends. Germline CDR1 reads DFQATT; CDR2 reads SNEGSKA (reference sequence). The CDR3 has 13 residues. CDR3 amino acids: CSVQRSFYNEQFF. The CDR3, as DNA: TGCAGTGTCCAGAGGAGCTTCTACAATGAGCAGTTCTTC.

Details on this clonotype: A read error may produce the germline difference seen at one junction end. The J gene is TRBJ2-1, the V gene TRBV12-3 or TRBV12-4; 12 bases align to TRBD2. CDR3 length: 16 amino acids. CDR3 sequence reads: CDSSRTSGIGYNEQIF. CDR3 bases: TGTGACAGCAGTCGGACTAGCGGGATTGGCTACAATGAGCAGATCTTC.

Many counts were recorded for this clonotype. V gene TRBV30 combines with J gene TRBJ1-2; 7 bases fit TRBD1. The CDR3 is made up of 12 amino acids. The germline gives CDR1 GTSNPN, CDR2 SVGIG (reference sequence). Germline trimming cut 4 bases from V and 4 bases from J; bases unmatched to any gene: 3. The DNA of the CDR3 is TGTGCCTGGACCGGGACAGTCTATGGCTACACCTTC. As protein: CAWTGTVYGYTF.

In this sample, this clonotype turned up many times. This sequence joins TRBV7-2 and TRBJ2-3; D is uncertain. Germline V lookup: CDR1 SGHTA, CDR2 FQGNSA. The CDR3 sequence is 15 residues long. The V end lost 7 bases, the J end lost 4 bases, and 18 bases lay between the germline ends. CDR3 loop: CASTPSKSVADTQYF. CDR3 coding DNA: TGTGCCAGCACCCCCAGTAAAAGTGTCGCAGATACGCAGTATTTT.